This T cell receptor (beta chain) was recorded in a study of blood T cell repertoires in COVID-19. Turning to the study itself: Specimens from acute and convalescent COVID-19 originated in the United States, Italy and Spain. The cDNA or gDNA used as material had been derived from T cells, B-cell-depleted T cells, or PBMCs.

Per the study methods: By means of reference gene primer amplification, nucleated cell counts were estimated. Libraries were prepared by immunoSEQ multiplex PCR; TCRdb keeps only in-frame clonotypes and omits some of them. V, J and clone size are taken as reported in that table, and D and trimming were inferred from the DNA itself. The sample consists of 31,000 or so clones, 86% of them appearing once. Trimming took off 7 bases at V and 7 bases at J, with 16 bases between the two ends. The CDR3 has 13 amino acids. Germline CDR1 reads LNHNV; CDR2 reads YYDKDF (reference sequence). The clonotype comes from a human donor with active COVID-19. The donor label of this sample is uncertain. The sequenced material came from peripheral blood. This chain uses TRBV15 with TRBJ1-2; D may be TRBD1 (5 bases). The CDR3 DNA sequence: TGTGCCACCAAAGCTACAGGTCGATCTGGCTACACCTTC. Translating gives CATKATGRSGYTF.